The clone carrying this T cell receptor (beta chain) has more than one count but fewer than ten. Its antigen is currently unknown. Rearranged V-D-J TRB sequences were amplified with a mixed TRB-A/B primer pool. Via MiXCR, TCRdb re-called the multiplex PCR reads, giving one row per CDR3 protein. Of 5,000 to 7,500 distinct CDR3 sequences in the sample, 27% were seen once. Trimming pared 1 base from V and 7 bases from J, leaving 11 bases between. The CDR3 runs to 13 residues. CDR1 DFQATT and CDR2 SNEGSKA come from the germline V gene (reference sequence). The data derive from a study of T cell repertoires in aging, cancer and after chemotherapy. The template was genomic DNA from peripheral blood, not RNA. Study findings and constraints: Healthy donors lost TCR diversity with age mainly through richness, cancer patients through richness and evenness.

The V call is TRBV20-1, the J call TRBJ1-5; D is unclear. Input material: blood. The source of this sequence is a human donor in good health. The CDR3 region is CSARVPGEQPQHF. CDR3 bases: TGCAGTGCTAGAGTCCCGGGAGAACAGCCCCAGCATTTT.